Listed below are T cell receptor beta chains from one sample, sequenced in a study of preoperative IRX-2 immunotherapy in early breast cancer. TCRdb keeps only in-frame clones here, not all; method: immunoSEQ multiplex PCR. The sample contains 55,000 to 70,000 clones, approximately 94% of which appear only once. Sampling was carried out from a patient treated with IRX-2 immunotherapy. All receptors derive from a human donor with breast cancer. The CDR3 runs from the conserved cysteine through the conserved F or W. D genes are given only for firm matches. Rows give clone size only sometimes, using once, few, many, or a class for an expanded clone.

NA TRBJ2-1 NA TRBV5-1 TGCGCCAGCAGCTTGACGCAGCCGAGCTCCTACAATGAGCAGTTCTTC CASSLTQPSSYNEQFF
NA TRBJ1-1 NA TRBV12-5 TGTGCTAGTGCCCCAGGGGCGGGGGCTGAAGCTTTCTTT CASAPGAGAEAFF
NA TRBJ2-6 NA TRBV4-2 TGTGCCAGCAGCTCAGTGACAAGGTTACAAAGTCGGGCCAACGTCCTGACTTTC CASSSVTRLQSRANVLTF
NA TRBJ2-5 NA TRBV9 TGTGCCAGCAGCGGCGGGACACAAGAGACCCAGTACTTC CASSGGTQETQYF
NA TRBJ2-2 NA TRBV5-1 TGCGCCAGCAGCTTCCGGGACATGGGGACCGGGGAGCTGTTTTTT CASSFRDMGTGELFF
few TRBJ2-7 TRBD2 TRBV2 TGTGCCAGCTGTGACCGGGAGGGCTACGAGCAGTACTTC CASCDREGYEQYF
NA TRBJ1-4 NA TRBV5-5 TGTGCCAGCAGCTTGTTCAGACCAAATGAAAAACTGTTTTTT CASSLFRPNEKLFF
NA TRBJ1-5 NA TRBV6-5 TGTGCCAGCAGATACGCACAGGGCTCCAATCAGCCCCAGCATTTT CASRYAQGSNQPQHF
NA TRBJ1-5 NA TRBV6-5 TGTGCCAGCAGTTCCTCAGGGGTGAGCAATCAGCCCCAGCATTTT CASSSSGVSNQPQHF
once TRBJ2-6 NA TRBV7-9 TGTGCCAGCAGTCAACAGGGCTCTGGGGCCAACGTCCTGACTTTC CASSQQGSGANVLTF
NA TRBJ1-1 NA TRBV5-5 TGTGCCAGCAGCTTGGGATCGGCAGTGATGAACACTGAAGCTTTCTTT CASSLGSAVMNTEAFF
NA TRBJ2-7 NA TRBV10-1 TGCGCCAGCAGGATGGGTCGCGAGACGGACGAGCAGTACTTC CASRMGRETDEQYF
NA TRBJ2-1 TRBD1 TRBV6-1 TGTGCCAGCAAACGGACAGGGGACTCCTACAATGAGCAGTTCTTC CASKRTGDSYNEQFF
NA TRBJ1-4 NA TRBV29-1 TGCAGCGTTGAAGATCAAGCGAAAGGCCCCAGGCCCAAACTGTTTTTT CSVEDQAKGPRPKLFF
NA TRBJ2-5 TRBD2 TRBV7-2 TGTGCCAGCAGCCCAAGAAGACTAGCGGGGGTAGAGACCCAGTACTTC CASSPRRLAGVETQYF
few TRBJ2-2 TRBD1 TRBV9 TGTGCCAGCAGCGGGACAGGGTACACCGGGGAGCTGTTTTTT CASSGTGYTGELFF
NA TRBJ2-7 NA TRBV10-1 TGCGCCAGCACTGAAAACTGCTACGAGCAGTACTTC CASTENCYEQYF
once TRBJ2-1 TRBD2 TRBV9 TGTGCCAGCAGCGTAGTTGGAGCGGGGAACAATGAGCAGTTCTTC CASSVVGAGNNEQFF
NA TRBJ1-6 NA TRBV30 TGTGCCTGGGGGGGAGAGTGGCCCTATAATTCACCCCTCCACTTT CAWGGEWPYNSPLHF
once TRBJ2-7 NA TRBV11-2 TGTGCCAGCAGCCTACTCTACGAGCAGTACTTC CASSLLYEQYF
NA TRBJ2-1 TRBD2 TRBV9 TGTGCCAGCAGCCCCCCGGGAGGTCGCTTGGACGGGTTCAATGAGCAGTTCTTC CASSPPGGRLDGFNEQFF